This TCR beta chain is from a study of response to subunit inactivated influenza vaccine. A single record per CDR3 protein comes from TCRdb applying MiXCR to the RT-PCR reads. The data hold roughly 570,000 distinct CDR3 sequences, with less than 15% observed a single time. This clonotype was recorded at least ten times. With V trimmed by 1 base and J by 3 bases, 4 bases remained unmatched. Germline lookup yields CDR1 SGHRS and CDR2 YFSETQ. The CDR3 spans 15 residues. The chain joins TRBV5-1 to TRBJ1-1; 9 bases fit TRBD1. The TCR sequence derives from a man over 45 who received an inactivated influenza vaccine. This sample comprised PBMCs from blood, obtained roughly 12 days after vaccination. The CDR3: CASSLLQGADTEAFF. DNA for the CDR3: TGCGCCAGCAGCTTGTTACAGGGGGCGGACACTGAAGCTTTCTTT.